Each of the 27 T cell receptor beta chains below was sequenced from the same sample in a study of long-term antiretroviral therapy in people with HIV. The assay, immunoSEQ v3.0, was run at survey level. Clones were read by immunoSEQ multiplex PCR, and TCRdb kept only the in-frame ones, dropping some. In the table there are under 20,000 clones, approximately 90% of which are singletons. Sample: unsorted PBMCs, taken 0.6 years after starting antiretroviral therapy. The origin of the receptors is a woman aged 40 to 50 with HIV.

This clone showed up just once. The V and J genes are TRBV10-1 and TRBJ1-1, with 8 bases fitting TRBD1. The CDR3 covers 13 residues. Germline CDR1 WNHNN, CDR2 SYGVQD (reference sequence). Trimming took 5 bases from V and 5 from J; bases not matched to a gene: 4. This CDR3 reads CASSSWTGTEAFF. The CDR3 nucleotides are TGCGCCAGCAGTTCTTGGACAGGGACTGAAGCTTTCTTT.

This clone was seen only once. This chain joins TRBV5-8 and TRBJ2-3; D might be TRBD1 (5 bases). V lost 4 bases to trimming and J lost 1 base, with 13 bases between them. CDR1 and CDR2 (germline): SGHTS, YDEGEE. The CDR3 covers 15 residues. The chain's CDR3 is CASSPGFRGTDTQYF. The CDR3 DNA reads TGTGCCAGCAGCCCAGGGTTTCGGGGCACAGATACGCAGTATTTT. Full variable domain (remainder filled in from reference TRBV5-8 and TRBJ2-3): EAGVTQSPTHLIKTRGQQATLRCSPISGHTSVYWYQQALGLGLQFLLWYDEGEERNRGNFPPRFSGRQFPNYSSELNVNALELEDSALYLCASSPGFRGTDTQYFGPGTRLTVL.

The chain couples TRBV7-9 to TRBJ2-1; the match to TRBD2 covers 10 bases. The CDR3 has 17 residues. The ends lost 3 bases at V and 3 bases at J; junction bases unmatched: 8. CDR1 and CDR2 from the germline V gene are SEHNR and FQNEAQ (reference sequence). This chain's CDR3 is CASSFFGSGGGYNEQFF. Here the CDR3 DNA reads TGTGCCAGCAGCTTCTTTGGCAGCGGGGGGGGCTACAATGAGCAGTTCTTC.

The rearrangement links TRBV18 to TRBJ2-1, with 9 bases lining up with TRBD2. Germline CDR1 and CDR2: KGHSH and LQKENI. V lost 9 bases to trimming and J lost 1 base; unmatched junction nucleotides: 7. This CDR3 has 15 amino acids. CDR3 in DNA: TGTGCCAGTCGGACTAGCGCGGGGTCCTACAATGAGCAGTTCTTC. Its translation is CASRTSAGSYNEQFF.

DNA of the CDR3: TGCGCCAGCAGCCTGAGGGCGCCAGGGAGGGATCAGCCCCAGCATTTT. It yields the protein CASSLRAPGRDQPQHF. The chain joins TRBV4-1 to TRBJ1-5; a possible D gene is TRBD1 (5 bases). Germline values: CDR1 MGHRA, CDR2 YSYEKL. This CDR3 contains 16 residues. Trimming left V 4 bases short and J 5 bases short, with 18 bases between.

The V call is TRBV23-1, the J call TRBJ1-1, with D tentatively TRBD1 (5 bases). TRBV23-1 is an open reading frame, and its role is uncertain. The CDR3 is 13 residues long. Trimming cost V 4 bases and J 10 bases, with 16 bases left between them. CDR3 in amino acids: CASSPIGVSRAFF. The DNA for the CDR3 is TGCGCCAGCAGTCCTATAGGGGTTTCAAGAGCTTTCTTT.

The chain joins TRBV6-5 to TRBJ2-7; 7 positions match TRBD1. Germline V lookup: CDR1 MNHEY, CDR2 SVGAGI. This CDR3 has 15 residues. V shed 2 bases, J shed 7 bases, and the junction held 11 bases outside the gene matches. The CDR3 loop is CASSYRAGTDGEQYF. The CDR3, as DNA: TGTGCCAGCAGTTACAGAGCCGGGACAGATGGAGAGCAGTACTTC.

This clone was recorded once. The CDR3 sequence is CASSPINSGAGGEQYF. CDR3 nucleotides: TGTGCCAGCAGCCCTATTAATAGCGGGGCCGGGGGGGAGCAGTACTTC. The chain has TRBV7-8 and TRBJ2-7; 8 positions match TRBD2. The J segment lost 7 bases and the V segment lost 5 bases, leaving 16 bases of the junction unmatched. The CDR3 is 16 residues long. Germline V gene sequence: CDR1 SGHVS, CDR2 FQNEAQ.

This chain connects TRBV5-1 to TRBJ2-7, with 8 bases fitting TRBD1. Germline lookup yields CDR1 SGHRS and CDR2 YFSETQ. V dropped 4 bases and J dropped 1; count of bases not matched to a gene: 10. The CDR3 is 16 amino acids. CDR3 coding DNA: TGCGCCAGCAGCCCATTGCCAGGGGGCAGTTCCTACGAGCAGTACTTC. Its translation: CASSPLPGGSSYEQYF.

The chain uses TRBV29-1 and TRBJ2-5; 7 bases align to TRBD2. J lost 9 bases, V lost 4 bases, and 14 bases had no gene match. The CDR3 length is 14 residues. Germline lookup yields CDR1 SQVTM and CDR2 ANQGSEA. The CDR3 nucleotides are TGCAGCGTTGGGGGGGGACTGGGGCAATGGGCCCAGTACTTC. Translation: CSVGGGLGQWAQYF.

This chain joins TRBV30 and TRBJ1-1, with D possibly TRBD1 on 6 matching bases. The CDR3 runs to 14 residues. V was clipped by 0 bases and J by 11 bases, with 19 bases between them. Germline CDR1 reads GTSNPN; CDR2 reads SVGIG (reference sequence). The CDR3: CAWSVRTESIKAFF. CDR3 DNA sequence: TGTGCCTGGAGTGTACGGACAGAGAGTATAAAGGCTTTCTTT.

As to this clone: At one end the junction does not follow the germline gene, possibly because of a read error. The chain has TRBV7-7 and TRBJ2-7; 7 bases line up with TRBD1. This CDR3 is 14 amino acids long. CDR1 SSHAT and CDR2 FNYEAQ come from the germline V gene (reference sequence). CDR3 region: CASSPRTGRGEQYF. The CDR3 DNA is TGTGCTAGCAGCCCCCGGACAGGCCGTGGGGAGCAGTACTTC.

V gene TRBV30 combines with J gene TRBJ1-1, with 9 nucleotides matching TRBD1. V lost 1 base, J lost 9 bases, and 9 bases stayed unmatched. There are 14 residues in the CDR3. The V gene's germline CDR1 is GTSNPN and CDR2 SVGIG (reference sequence). As DNA, the CDR3 is TGTGCCTGGAGTGCGGAGAACAGGGGGCGGAAAGCTTTCTTT. This gives the protein CAWSAENRGRKAFF.

The chain couples TRBV7-2 to TRBJ1-5, with D perhaps TRBD1 (5 bases). Germline V lookup: CDR1 SGHTA, CDR2 FQGNSA. The length of the CDR3 is 12 residues. V lost 4 bases and J 6 bases, leaving 7 bases between the germline ends. The CDR3: CASSSQGQPQHF. CDR3 DNA: TGTGCCAGCAGCTCTCAGGGTCAGCCCCAGCATTTT.

V gene TRBV19 combines with J gene TRBJ2-2; D is unresolved. CDR1 is LNHDA and CDR2 is SQIVND in the germline V gene (reference sequence). The V end was cut by 9 bases, the J end by 0 bases, with 8 bases between. The CDR3 extends over 13 amino acids. The CDR3 region is CASRTANTGELFF. The CDR3 coding sequence is TGTGCCAGCAGGACGGCGAACACCGGGGAGCTGTTTTTT.

The rearrangement uses TRBV7-2 and TRBJ1-1, with 12 nucleotides matching TRBD1. V lost 5 bases and J lost 2; bases outside the gene matches: 12. The CDR3 totals 18 residues. CDR1 is SGHTA, CDR2 FQGNSA, per germline. The CDR3 reads CASSPGTGGGGSNTEAFF. The CDR3 region has the DNA TGTGCCAGCAGCCCCGGGACAGGGGGCGGGGGATCTAACACTGAAGCTTTCTTT. The whole variable domain, filled in from reference TRBV7-2 and TRBJ1-1, reads GAGVSQSPSNKVTEKGKDVELRCDPISGHTALYWYRQSLGQGLEFLIYFQGNSAPDKSGLPSDRFSAERTGGSVSTLTIQRTQQEDSAVYLCASSPGTGGGGSNTEAFFGQGTRLTVV.

This chain joins TRBV6-1 and TRBJ1-1; TRBD1 might be the D (6 bases). The ends were cut back, 6 bases at V and 4 bases at J, with 12 bases in the middle. In germline, CDR1 is MNHNS, CDR2 SASEGT. This CDR3 contains 13 residues. CDR3 in DNA: TGTGCCAGCAGGGGCGGAGGGGGCACTGAAGCTTTCTTT. It specifies CASRGGGGTEAFF.

This clone has more than one count but fewer than ten. The gene calls are TRBV7-9 and TRBJ1-4; the D is unclear. The CDR3 extends over 14 amino acids. The V gene's germline CDR1 is SEHNR and CDR2 FQNEAQ (reference sequence). V was shortened by 3 bases and J by 5 bases, with 10 bases between the two germline ends. This CDR3 reads CASSLMSQNEKLFF. In DNA form, the CDR3 reads TGTGCCAGCAGCTTGATGAGCCAAAATGAAAAACTGTTTTTT.

This chain links TRBV6-6 with TRBJ1-2; the D is unclear. CDR1 and CDR2 (germline): MNHNY, SVGAGI (reference sequence). The CDR3 spans 15 residues. The ends were cut back, 7 bases at V and 4 bases at J, with 19 bases in the middle. The CDR3 DNA is TGTGCCAGCATCGGATCGACCAGGCGTTTCTATGGCTACACCTTC. This codes for CASIGSTRRFYGYTF.

V is TRBV5-5 and J is TRBJ2-7; TRBD2 might be the D (7 bases). This CDR3 has 15 residues. The V gene's germline CDR1 is SGHKS and CDR2 YYEKEE (reference sequence). The V and J ends lost 0 bases and 4 bases respectively, with 14 bases between them. CDR3 loop: CASSLAPGGGYEQYF. DNA of the CDR3: TGTGCCAGCAGCTTGGCTCCGGGGGGCGGATACGAGCAGTACTTC.

The rearrangement joins TRBV5-1 to TRBJ1-1; D is ambiguous. Germline V gene data show CDR1 as SGHRS and CDR2 as YFSETQ. Deletions cut 4 bases from V and 3 bases from J, with 13 bases between. The CDR3 is 14 residues long. The CDR3 sequence: CASSPQGADTEAFF. The CDR3 DNA sequence: TGCGCCAGCAGCCCTCAAGGAGCAGACACTGAAGCTTTCTTT.

As concerns this clone: Germline and junction disagree at one end, which may indicate a read error. The chain uses TRBV7-2 and TRBJ1-2; no clear D. CDR1 is SGHTA, CDR2 FQGNSA, per germline. This CDR3 spans 14 amino acids. CDR3 nucleotide sequence: TGTGCCAGCAGTTTAGGACCGTCTAACTATGGCTACACCTTC. It translates to CASSLGPSNYGYTF.

V and J are TRBV7-6 and TRBJ1-2, with 8 bases identical to TRBD1. CDR3 length: 15 amino acids. Trimming took 5 bases from V and 3 from J; bases not matched to a gene: 8. The germline CDR1 and CDR2 sequences are SGHVS and FNYEAQ. The CDR3: CASSPHQGQDYGYTF. Here the CDR3 DNA reads TGTGCCAGCAGCCCTCACCAGGGACAGGACTATGGCTACACCTTC.

This clone was observed a single time. The chain couples TRBV5-1 to TRBJ2-1; D gene uncertain. From germline, CDR1 is SGHRS and CDR2 YFSETQ. The V end lost 4 bases, the J end lost 3 bases, and 5 bases lay between the germline ends. The CDR3 has 12 residues. The CDR3 DNA reads TGCGCCAGCAGCGCCGACTACAATGAGCAGTTCTTC. It is translated as CASSADYNEQFF. Filled out from reference TRBV5-1 and TRBJ2-1, the complete variable domain reads KAGVTQTPRYLIKTRGQQVTLSCSPISGHRSVSWYQQTPGQGLQFLFEYFSETQRNKGNFPGRFSGRQFSNSRSEMNVSTLELGDSALYLCASSADYNEQFFGPGTRLTVL.

V is TRBV4-2 and J is TRBJ1-1; D might be TRBD1 (6 bases). This CDR3 contains 15 residues. Trimming took 4 bases from V and 0 from J, leaving 12 bases between them. Germline assignment: CDR1 LGHNA and CDR2 YNFKEQ. CDR3 protein: CASSPRGLMNTEAFF. The CDR3, as DNA: TGTGCCAGCAGCCCCAGGGGCCTCATGAACACTGAAGCTTTCTTT.

This chain uses TRBV6-5 with TRBJ2-1, with TRBD2 identical over 11 bases. This CDR3 is 15 amino acids long. Germline lookup yields CDR1 MNHEY and CDR2 SVGAGI. V trimming: 1 base; J trimming: 8 bases; junction bases outside the gene matches: 4. The CDR3 spells CASSYYTSGGDEQFF. As DNA, the CDR3 is TGTGCCAGCAGTTACTATACTAGCGGGGGCGATGAGCAGTTCTTC.

V usage is TRBV6-6 and J usage is TRBJ2-7; D not resolved. From germline, CDR1 is MNHNY and CDR2 SVGAGI (reference sequence). The CDR3 contains 13 residues. V was cut by 6 bases and J by 5 bases, with 14 bases left in between. The CDR3 sequence is CASSPPGNNEQYF. DNA of the CDR3: TGTGCCAGCAGCCCCCCGGGTAATAACGAGCAGTACTTC.